The 4 T cell receptor beta chains presented below share a single source sample, sequenced in a study of T cells expressing NK-cell markers. TCRdb re-called the 5' RACE reads and shows each CDR3 protein once, DNA omitted. The sample shows some 140,000 distinct CDR3 sequences, and around a third sits with its ten largest clones. The sample taken for sequencing was blood T cells: a sorted CD56 or NKG2C T cell subset, CD4+ or CD8+ T cells, or bulk PBMC T cells (not recorded which). The receptors stem from a woman in her forties or fifties in good health.

The CDR3 is CASSLEIGTGEQYF. This chain uses TRBV11-2 with TRBJ2-7; the D call from TCRdb, TRBD1, cannot be confirmed without DNA. The CDR3 loop spans 14 amino acids. Germline V gene data show CDR1 as SGHAT and CDR2 as FQNNGV.

The rearrangement uses TRBV7-3 and TRBJ2-6; the D call from TCRdb, TRBD1, cannot be confirmed without DNA. The CDR3 loop spans 16 amino acids. Per the germline V gene, CDR1 is SGHTA and CDR2 is FQGTGA. CDR3 region: CASSSGQFSGANVLTF.

The rearrangement uses TRBV7-6 and TRBJ2-1. The CDR3 is made up of 14 amino acids. The V gene's germline CDR1 is SGHVS and CDR2 FNYEAQ. CDR3 sequence reads: CASSFAQVSDEQFF. The variable domain in full, with the rest retrieved from reference TRBV7-6 and TRBJ2-1, is GAGVSQSPRYKVTKRGQDVALRCDPISGHVSLYWYRQALGQGPEFLTYFNYEAQQDKSGLPNDRFSAERPEGSISTLTIQRTEQRDSAMYRCASSFAQVSDEQFFGPGTRLTVL.

The chain employs TRBV24-1 and TRBJ2-3. Germline CDR1 is KGHDR and CDR2 is SFDVKD. The length of the CDR3 is 13 residues. CDR3 amino acids: CATEMASTDTQYF.